The T cell receptor (beta chain) under discussion was sequenced for a study of shared T cell receptors in the human thymus. This table comes from immunoSEQ multiplex PCR, and its TCRdb copy is limited to in-frame clones, with some not included. This table holds some 660,000 clones, about 87% found once. The CDR3 is 18 amino acids. After removal of 0 bases from V and 8 bases from J, the junction contained 15 bases not matched to a gene. CDR1 is SGHDN, CDR2 FVKESK, per germline. The same specimen was also included in a second study, on human thymus T cells. From that study: Infants served as donors; they were healthy and Finnish and were having corrective surgery for congenital heart defects. Resections that were taken during corrective heart surgery supplied the thymus tissue. V and J gene usage appeared biased in thymic and blood repertoires. Related research found strongly overlapping thymic repertoires in unrelated individuals.

The sequenced material came from thymocytes. The sequence derives from a boy in the first two years of life with a congenital heart defect. The chain joins TRBV14 to TRBJ2-1, with 8 bases lining up with TRBD2. CDR3 nucleotides: TGTGCCAGCAGCCAAGATCGGCGGGAGGTATCGTGCGGGGATGAGCAGTTCTTC. Its translation: CASSQDRREVSCGDEQFF. Based on the CDR3 plus reference TRBV14 and TRBJ2-1, the full variable domain is EAGVTQFPSHSVIEKGQTVTLRCDPISGHDNLYWYRRVMGKEIKFLLHFVKESKQDESGMPNNRFLAERTGGTYSTLKVQPAELEDSGVYFCASSQDRREVSCGDEQFFGPGTRLTVL.